The 26 T cell receptor beta chains reported below all come from one sample, sequenced in a study of T cell responses to AZD1222 COVID-19 vaccine. TCRdb's copy holds only in-frame clones and misses some; the assay was immunoSEQ multiplex PCR. The table has about 120,000 clones, 85% to 90% seen once. The sequencing used peripheral blood, collected on day 0 of AZD1222 vaccination. These receptors were taken from an adult in good health.

This clone is a singleton in its sample. The chain recombines TRBV5-1 with TRBJ1-2; possible D gene TRBD1, 6 bases. CDR3 length: 13 amino acids. Germline CDR1 is SGHRS and CDR2 is YFSETQ. With 4 bases removed from V and 6 bases from J, the gap between germline ends came to 13 bases. CDR3: CASSRSAGDGYTF. The CDR3 DNA reads as TGCGCCAGCAGCAGGTCCGCAGGGGATGGCTACACCTTC.

This clone is a singleton in its sample. The chain is built from TRBV29-1 and TRBJ2-1; 7 nucleotides align to TRBD1. The CDR3 totals 16 residues. Trimming cost V 2 bases and J 7 bases; bases outside gene matches: 14. Germline values: CDR1 SQVTM, CDR2 ANQGSEA. CDR3 in amino acids: CSVELGDRPGGNEQFF. The CDR3 DNA reads TGCAGCGTTGAATTGGGGGACAGACCTGGCGGAAATGAGCAGTTCTTC.

The V gene is TRBV28, the J gene TRBJ2-2; TRBD1 is a possible D gene (6 bases). V shed 5 bases and J shed 0 bases, with 19 bases lying between them. This CDR3 comprises 18 residues. The germline V gene encodes CDR1 MDHEN and CDR2 SYDVKM. CDR3 protein: CASSRRVMTGANTGELFF. Written as DNA, the CDR3 is TGTGCCAGCAGTCGCCGCGTCATGACAGGTGCGAACACCGGGGAGCTGTTTTTT.

The chain has TRBV19 and TRBJ2-7, with 7 positions matching TRBD1. Trimming took 5 bases from V and 3 from J; bases not matched to a gene: 4. This CDR3 has 13 residues. Germline CDR1 is LNHDA and CDR2 is SQIVND (reference sequence). In nucleotides, the CDR3 is TGTGCCAGTAGTCCCCGACAGGGCTACGAGCAGTACTTC. This gives the protein CASSPRQGYEQYF.

V usage is TRBV14 and J usage is TRBJ2-7; D perhaps matches TRBD2 (6 bases). V shed 0 bases and J shed 0 bases, with 9 bases lying between them. Germline CDR1 SGHDN, CDR2 FVKESK. The CDR3 is 15 amino acids. CDR3 DNA sequence: TGTGCCAGCAGCCAAGAGTCGGGGGACTCCTACGAGCAGTACTTC. Protein: CASSQESGDSYEQYF. Using reference TRBV14 and TRBJ2-7 for the parts outside the CDR3, the full variable domain is EAGVTQFPSHSVIEKGQTVTLRCDPISGHDNLYWYRRVMGKEIKFLLHFVKESKQDESGMPNNRFLAERTGGTYSTLKVQPAELEDSGVYFCASSQESGDSYEQYFGPGTRLTVT.

The chain joins TRBV29-1 to TRBJ2-5, with 7 positions matching TRBD2. There are 15 residues in the CDR3. Germline V gene sequence: CDR1 SQVTM, CDR2 ANQGSEA. Unmatched junction bases numbered 16, after V lost 7 bases and J lost 5 bases. CDR3 region: CSAPRGGGGGETQYF. In DNA form, the CDR3 reads TGCAGCGCCCCCCGCGGGGGAGGAGGTGGGGAGACCCAGTACTTC.

This sequence joins TRBV7-9 and TRBJ2-5, with unresolved D. The germline CDR1 and CDR2 sequences are SEHNR and FQNEAQ (reference sequence). V dropped 6 bases and J dropped 1 base, with 12 bases sitting between them. The CDR3 has 14 residues. The CDR3 loop reads CASSPGTVQETQYF. For the CDR3, the DNA is TGTGCCAGCAGTCCAGGCACAGTCCAAGAGACCCAGTACTTC.

The chain carries TRBV6-5 and TRBJ1-2; D might be TRBD1 (5 bases). V lost 7 bases and J lost 0, with 12 bases in between. The length of the CDR3 is 14 residues. Germline CDR1 reads MNHEY; CDR2 reads SVGAGI. The CDR3 spells CASKGLGPNYGYTF. CDR3 bases: TGTGCCAGCAAGGGGCTAGGCCCTAACTATGGCTACACCTTC.

This chain links TRBV7-8 with TRBJ1-1; TRBD1 matches at 9 bases. Trimming took 5 bases from V and 1 from J; bases not matched to a gene: 11. Germline V lookup: CDR1 SGHVS, CDR2 FQNEAQ. The length of the CDR3 is 17 residues. CDR3 region: CASSRFTPGQGNTEAFF. The CDR3 nucleotides read TGTGCCAGCAGCCGATTTACACCGGGACAGGGGAACACTGAAGCTTTCTTT.

The CDR3 region has the DNA TGTGCCAGCAGCTCCGGAGAGACCCAGTACTTC. Translation gives CASSSGETQYF. The genes are TRBV9 and TRBJ2-5; D is uncertain. V was clipped by 4 bases and J by 4 bases, with 5 bases between them. The germline CDR1 and CDR2 sequences are SGDLS and YYNGEE. The CDR3 consists of 11 residues.

The CDR3: CASSDRIQTNYGYTF. The CDR3 DNA follows: TGTGCCAGCAGTGATAGGATCCAGACCAACTATGGCTACACCTTC. The V gene is TRBV2, the J gene TRBJ1-2; D not resolved. This CDR3 comprises 15 residues. With 3 bases removed from V and 2 bases from J, the gap between germline ends came to 13 bases. Germline loops: CDR1 SNHLY, CDR2 FYNNEI.

The chain is built from TRBV29-1 and TRBJ1-1; no clear D gene. There are 15 residues in the CDR3. V lost 4 bases to trimming and J lost 0 bases, with 15 bases between them. From germline, CDR1 is SQVTM and CDR2 ANQGSEA. CDR3 residues: CSVGPEGQMNTEAFF. The CDR3 DNA reads as TGCAGCGTTGGCCCAGAGGGCCAGATGAACACTGAAGCTTTCTTT.

The rearrangement uses TRBV7-3 and TRBJ2-1, with 12 bases that match TRBD1. CDR1 SGHTA and CDR2 FQGTGA come from the germline V gene. The CDR3 runs to 16 residues. V lost 4 bases and J lost 9; bases outside the gene matches: 10. The CDR3 loop reads CASSSSPGQGAGEQFF. The CDR3 DNA sequence: TGTGCCAGCAGCTCGAGCCCGGGACAGGGGGCCGGTGAGCAGTTCTTC. The full variable domain, rest sourced from reference TRBV7-3 and TRBJ2-1, is GAGVSQTPSNKVTEKGKYVELRCDPISGHTALYWYRQSLGQGPEFLIYFQGTGAADDSGLPNDRFFAVRPEGSVSTLKIQRTERGDSAVYLCASSSSPGQGAGEQFFGPGTRLTVL.

V usage is TRBV19 and J usage is TRBJ1-1, with 7 bases fitting TRBD1. CDR3 length equals 15 residues. Germline CDR1 LNHDA, CDR2 SQIVND (reference sequence). V lost 4 bases and J lost 3; bases outside the gene matches: 8. In DNA form, the CDR3 reads TGTGCCAGTAGTACCCGACAGGGTCTTTACACTGAAGCTTTCTTT. This gives the protein CASSTRQGLYTEAFF. The variable domain in full, with the rest retrieved from reference TRBV19 and TRBJ1-1, is DGGITQSPKYLFRKEGQNVTLSCEQNLNHDAMYWYRQDPGQGLRLIYYSQIVNDFQKGDIAEGYSVSREKKESFPLTVTSAQKNPTAFYLCASSTRQGLYTEAFFGQGTRLTVV.

DNA of the CDR3: TGTGCCAGCTCCCCCATAGGGGGGAATCTCTATGGCTACACCTTC. Translation: CASSPIGGNLYGYTF. The genes are TRBV18 and TRBJ1-2; perhaps TRBD1 as D (6 bases). Trimming left V 6 bases short and J 4 bases short, with 18 bases between. This CDR3 contains 15 residues. The V gene's germline CDR1 is KGHSH and CDR2 LQKENI.

The rearrangement uses TRBV10-1 and TRBJ2-4; 9 nucleotides match TRBD2. V shed 6 bases and J 1 base; nucleotides not matched to a gene: 7. Germline CDR1 is WNHNN and CDR2 is SYGVQD (reference sequence). This CDR3 is 16 amino acids long. In DNA form, the CDR3 reads TGCGCCAGCAGAAGACTAGCGGACGTTGCCAAAAACATTCAGTACTTC. It yields the protein CASRRLADVAKNIQYF.

The CDR3 nucleotides are TGCGCCAGCCTAATCCTAGCGGGAGGGGGTAATGAATTGAGTCAGTTCTTC. Its translation: CASLILAGGGNELSQFF. The chain recombines TRBV10-1 with TRBJ2-1, with TRBD2 identical over 12 bases. The germline CDR1 and CDR2 sequences are WNHNN and SYGVQD (reference sequence). The ends lost 8 bases at V and 13 bases at J; junction bases unmatched: 21. This CDR3 spans 17 amino acids.

The chain couples TRBV5-5 to TRBJ2-2, with TRBD1 matching 7 bases. The trim removed 5 bases at V and 2 bases at J, leaving 6 bases unmatched. Germline V CDR1 and CDR2: SGHKS, YYEKEE (reference sequence). The CDR3 totals 15 residues. The CDR3 reads CASRPGTVNTGELFF. The CDR3 region has the DNA TGTGCCAGCAGGCCCGGGACAGTTAACACCGGGGAGCTGTTTTTT.

This chain connects TRBV7-2 to TRBJ2-2; 10 bases are shared with TRBD2. Germline trimming cut 0 bases from V and 7 bases from J; bases unmatched to any gene: 2. The germline gives CDR1 SGHTA, CDR2 FQGNSA. The CDR3 spans 15 residues. This CDR3 reads CASSLALAGDGELFF. Written as DNA, the CDR3 is TGTGCCAGCAGCTTAGCCCTAGCGGGGGACGGGGAGCTGTTTTTT.

This clone was seen a single time. The genes are TRBV18 and TRBJ2-1, with 11 nucleotides matching TRBD2. CDR3 length: 16 amino acids. Germline V CDR1 and CDR2: KGHSH, LQKENI. The ends lost 3 bases at V and 7 bases at J; junction bases unmatched: 8. The CDR3 region has the DNA TGTGCCAGCTCACCTTTCGGGACTAGCGGAAGGAATGAGCAGTTCTTC. Its protein is CASSPFGTSGRNEQFF.

The V call is TRBV20-1, the J call TRBJ2-7; TRBD2 might be the D (5 bases). Deletions cut 5 bases from V and 9 bases from J, with 14 bases between. Germline CDR1 DFQATT, CDR2 SNEGSKA (reference sequence). The CDR3 runs to 11 residues. DNA for the CDR3: TGCAGTGCTCCCCGGGGTCCTGTGCAGTACTTC. This codes for CSAPRGPVQYF.

The chain recombines TRBV30 with TRBJ2-3; no clear D. Trimming cost V 3 bases and J 3 bases, with 13 bases left between them. CDR1 and CDR2 (germline): GTSNPN, SVGIG (reference sequence). The length of the CDR3 is 14 residues. For the CDR3, the DNA is TGTGCCTGGAGGGAACGGACCGGGACAGATACGCAGTATTTT. Its protein product is CAWRERTGTDTQYF.

The V and J genes are TRBV3-1 (or the pseudogene TRBV3-2) and TRBJ1-1, with 7 bases fitting TRBD1. CDR3 length: 14 residues. CDR1 is LGHDT, CDR2 YNNKEL, per germline (reference sequence). Germline trimming cut 2 bases from V and 8 bases from J; bases unmatched to any gene: 8. This CDR3 reads CASSQRGQLDEAFF. The CDR3 nucleotides read TGTGCCAGCAGCCAAAGGGGACAGCTCGACGAAGCTTTCTTT.

The J gene is TRBJ2-2, the V gene TRBV5-4, with D possibly TRBD1 on 5 matching bases. CDR3 length: 15 residues. Trimming stripped 1 base from V and 0 bases from J, with 7 bases between. Germline lookup yields CDR1 SGHNT and CDR2 YYREEE (reference sequence). CDR3 sequence reads: CASSLQGTNTGELFF. CDR3 DNA: TGTGCCAGCAGCTTGCAGGGTACGAACACCGGGGAGCTGTTTTTT. Drawing the rest from reference TRBV5-4 and TRBJ2-2, the complete variable domain is ETGVTQSPTHLIKTRGQQVTLRCSSQSGHNTVSWYQQALGQGPQFIFQYYREEENGRGNFPPRFSGLQFPNYSSELNVNALELDDSALYLCASSLQGTNTGELFFGEGSRLTVL.

The CDR3 DNA sequence: TGTGCCTGGAGTGTACGTGAGCAGTTCTTC. This encodes CAWSVREQFF. The gene calls are TRBV30 and TRBJ2-1; no reliable D call. This CDR3 has 10 residues. CDR1 and CDR2 from the germline V gene are GTSNPN and SVGIG (reference sequence). V lost 0 bases, J lost 9 bases, and 3 bases lay in between.

V is TRBV18 and J is TRBJ2-2; no firm D call. Germline-derived CDR1 and CDR2 are KGHSH and LQKENI. The CDR3 has 14 residues. Between the trimmed V and J ends, which lost 0 bases and 3 bases, there was a span of 5 bases. The CDR3 is CASSPPLYTGELFF. CDR3 DNA: TGTGCCAGCTCACCACCCTTATACACCGGGGAGCTGTTTTTT.